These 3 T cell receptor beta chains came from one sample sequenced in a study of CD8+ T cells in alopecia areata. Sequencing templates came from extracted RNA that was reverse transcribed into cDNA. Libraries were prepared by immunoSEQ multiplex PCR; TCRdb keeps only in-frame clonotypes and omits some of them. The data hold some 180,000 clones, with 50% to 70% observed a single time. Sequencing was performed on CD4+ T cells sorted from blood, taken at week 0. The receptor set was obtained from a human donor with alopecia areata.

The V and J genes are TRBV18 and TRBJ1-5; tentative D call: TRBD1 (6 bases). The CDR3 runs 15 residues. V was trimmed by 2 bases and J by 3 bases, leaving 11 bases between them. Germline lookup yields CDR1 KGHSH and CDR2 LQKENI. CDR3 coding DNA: TGTGCCAGCTCACCAAGGGGGAATGACAATCAGCCCCAGCATTTT. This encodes CASSPRGNDNQPQHF.

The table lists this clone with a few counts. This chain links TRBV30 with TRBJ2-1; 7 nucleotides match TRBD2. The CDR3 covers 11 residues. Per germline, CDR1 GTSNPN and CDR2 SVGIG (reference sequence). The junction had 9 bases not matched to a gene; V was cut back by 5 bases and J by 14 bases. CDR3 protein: CAWERGNWKFF. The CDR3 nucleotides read TGTGCCTGGGAGCGGGGTAACTGGAAGTTCTTC.

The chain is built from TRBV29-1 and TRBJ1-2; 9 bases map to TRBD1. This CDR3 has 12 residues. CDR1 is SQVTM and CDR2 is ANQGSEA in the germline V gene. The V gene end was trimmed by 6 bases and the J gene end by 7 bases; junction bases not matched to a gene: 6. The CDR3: CSVLRTGAGYTF. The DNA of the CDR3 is TGCAGCGTGTTGAGGACAGGGGCTGGCTACACCTTC.